This T cell receptor beta chain was profiled in a study of identical twins. TCRdb re-called the 5' RACE reads through MiXCR, storing one row per CDR3 protein. The data hold about 340,000 distinct CDR3 sequences, with 8.5% to 10% observed a single time. This clonotype was counted between two and nine times. The CDR3 has 15 residues. Trimming at V came to 3 bases and at J to 3 bases, leaving 6 bases not matched to a gene. The chain carries TRBV12-3 or TRBV12-4 and TRBJ2-3, with 7 bases fitting TRBD2. This receptor was taken from a woman aged 45-65 years in good health. The sequenced sample consisted of naive T cells sorted from blood. Here the CDR3 reads CASSFWREMTDTQYF. CDR3 DNA sequence: TGTGCCAGCAGTTTCTGGCGGGAGATGACAGATACGCAGTATTTT.